This passage covers 20 T cell receptor beta chains from one sample sequenced in a study of identifying expanded T cells in peripheral blood. This table comes from immunoSEQ multiplex PCR, and its TCRdb copy is limited to in-frame clones, with some not included. The repertoire holds 50,000 to 65,000 clones, with about 92% as singletons. The sequenced material came from blood. The receptors come from a person aged 18 to 75 in good health.

The V gene is TRBV13, the J gene TRBJ2-1; D possibly matches TRBD1 or TRBD2 (5 bases each). The V end lost 2 bases, the J end lost 5 bases, and 13 bases lay between the germline ends. Germline lookup yields CDR1 PRHDT and CDR2 FYEKMQ (reference sequence). The CDR3 spans 15 residues. This CDR3 reads CASSLSLWGNNEQFF. The CDR3 coding sequence is TGTGCCAGCAGCTTAAGTTTATGGGGGAACAATGAGCAGTTCTTC.

This chain joins TRBV10-3 and TRBJ2-7, with 14 bases aligning to TRBD2. The CDR3 contains 17 residues. Trimming took 1 base from V and 0 from J; bases not matched to a gene: 2. Germline assignment: CDR1 ENHRY and CDR2 SYGVKD. This CDR3 is CAISELGLAGASYEQYF. The DNA for the CDR3 is TGTGCCATCAGTGAGTTGGGACTAGCGGGGGCCTCCTACGAGCAGTACTTC.

In regard to this clone: One end of the junction does not line up with germline, which may come from a read error. This sequence joins TRBV4-1 and TRBJ1-1, with 7 bases fitting TRBD1. The CDR3 totals 14 residues. CDR1 is MGHRA and CDR2 is YSYEKL in the germline V gene. The CDR3 DNA is TGCGCCAGCAGCCAAGAAGGGGGACAGCTAGGCATGCTCTTT. Translation: CASSQEGGQLGMLF.

CDR3 DNA: TGTGCCAGCAGCTTAGTGGGACAGGGGGCGCCCAACTATGGCTACACCTTC. Its protein is CASSLVGQGAPNYGYTF. This rearrangement joins TRBV5-7 to TRBJ1-2, with 12 bases aligning to TRBD1. TRBV5-7 is filed as an ORF, its function uncertain. This CDR3 has 17 amino acids. Trimming cost V 2 bases and J 2 bases; bases outside gene matches: 7.

The chain is built from TRBV6-5 and TRBJ2-3, with 7 bases aligning to TRBD2. CDR1 MNHEY and CDR2 SVGAGI come from the germline V gene. The CDR3 sequence is 11 residues long. V was clipped by 7 bases and J by 7 bases; unmatched bases: 2. The CDR3 sequence: CASTGGYTQYF. CDR3 sequence (DNA): TGTGCCAGCACCGGGGGGTATACGCAGTATTTT.

CDR3 in DNA: TGTGCCAGCAGTCCGGACAGGGGCTACGAGCAGTACTTC. Its translation: CASSPDRGYEQYF. The V and J genes are TRBV6-1 and TRBJ2-7, with 9 bases matching TRBD1. Trimming cost V 5 bases and J 3 bases; bases outside gene matches: 2. Germline assignment: CDR1 MNHNS and CDR2 SASEGT. The CDR3 length is 13 residues.

As concerns this clone: One end of the junction is discordant with germline, which a read error may explain. V is TRBV19 and J is TRBJ2-7, with D perhaps matching TRBD1 or TRBD2 (5 bases each). This CDR3 contains 14 residues. Germline CDR1 and CDR2: LNHDA and SQIVND (reference sequence). The CDR3, as DNA: TGTGCCAGTAGTATACCTTTGACAGTTCCCTACGGAGGTTTC. Translation: CASSIPLTVPYGGF.

V is TRBV6-6 and J is TRBJ2-7; a weak D match, TRBD2 (6 bases). Germline CDR1 and CDR2: MNHNY and SVGAGI (reference sequence). CDR3 length: 14 amino acids. V lost 6 bases and J 2 bases, leaving 14 bases between the germline ends. CDR3 residues: CASRLASATYEQYF. The CDR3 DNA reads TGTGCCAGCAGACTAGCTAGCGCGACCTACGAGCAGTACTTC.

The chain has TRBV6-1 and TRBJ2-7; D is perhaps TRBD1 or TRBD2 (6 bases each). The CDR3 loop spans 12 amino acids. The V gene's germline CDR1 is MNHNS and CDR2 SASEGT. Trimming cost V 5 bases and J 4 bases, with 9 bases left between them. In DNA, the CDR3 is TGTGCCAGCAGTTGGGGGGCTTACGAGCAGTACTTC. It codes for CASSWGAYEQYF.

J is TRBJ2-2 and V is TRBV5-1; weak D call: TRBD1 (6 bases). Germline-derived CDR1 and CDR2 are SGHRS and YFSETQ. The CDR3 covers 13 residues. V was trimmed by 6 bases and J by 2 bases, leaving 8 bases between them. The CDR3 sequence is CASNRVNTGELFF. Written as DNA, the CDR3 is TGCGCCAGCAACAGGGTCAACACCGGGGAGCTGTTTTTT.

The rearrangement links TRBV11-1 to TRBJ2-7; 7 bases match TRBD2. This CDR3 has 17 amino acids. V shed 4 bases, J shed 0 bases, and the junction held 12 bases outside the gene matches. The germline V gene has CDR1 SGHAT and CDR2 FQDESV (reference sequence). The CDR3 protein is CASSSLAGAANSYEQYF. The CDR3 nucleotides read TGTGCCAGCAGCTCCCTCGCGGGAGCCGCTAACTCCTACGAGCAGTACTTC.

The rearrangement links TRBV10-3 to TRBJ2-1, with D perhaps given as TRBD1 or TRBD2 (6 bases each). The CDR3 is 15 amino acids. Germline-derived CDR1 and CDR2 are ENHRY and SYGVKD. Trimming left V 3 bases short and J 10 bases short, with 19 bases between. The CDR3 DNA reads TGTGCCATCAGTGAAGGGGGGAGGACCCAAGGGGAGCAGTTCTTC. Its translation: CAISEGGRTQGEQFF.

The chain links TRBV6-6 to TRBJ1-3; D is possibly TRBD1 (6 bases). Trimming left V 5 bases short and J 0 bases short, with 11 bases between. There are 15 residues in the CDR3. In germline, CDR1 is MNHNY, CDR2 SVGAGI (reference sequence). The CDR3 DNA reads TGTGCCAGCAGTGCCGACAGGCTCTCTGGAAACACCATATATTTT. Protein sequence: CASSADRLSGNTIYF.

V gene TRBV7-2 combines with J gene TRBJ1-2; no clear D. CDR3 length: 11 residues. CDR1 and CDR2 (germline): SGHTA, FQGNSA. Deletions cut 4 bases from V and 7 bases from J, with 7 bases between. CDR3 nucleotides: TGTGCCAGCAGCTACGGGCCTGGCTACACCTTC. Encoded protein: CASSYGPGYTF.

As DNA, the CDR3 is TGCGCCAGCAGCCAGGTAGGACAGGGAGCCCATGGCTACACCTTC. Protein product: CASSQVGQGAHGYTF. The rearrangement uses TRBV4-1 and TRBJ1-2, with TRBD1 matching 8 bases. Looked up from germline, CDR1 is MGHRA and CDR2 is YSYEKL. Germline trimming cut 3 bases from V and 6 bases from J; bases unmatched to any gene: 9. The CDR3 spans 15 residues.

V usage is TRBV6-1 and J usage is TRBJ1-2; TRBD1 aligns across 10 bases. Germline V gives CDR1 MNHNS, CDR2 SASEGT. The CDR3 runs 15 residues. Trimming took 6 bases from V and 4 from J; bases not matched to a gene: 8. The CDR3 DNA follows: TGTGCCAGCAGCGAGCGGGACAGGGGTGGCTATGGCTACACCTTC. Protein: CASSERDRGGYGYTF.

The chain employs TRBV11-2 and TRBJ1-2, with D possibly TRBD1 on 5 matching bases. The V gene's germline CDR1 is SGHAT and CDR2 FQNNGV. V was shortened by 1 base and J by 0 bases, with 12 bases between the two germline ends. The CDR3 has 16 residues. The CDR3 DNA sequence: TGTGCCAGCAGCTTAGCCGGACAAAACCCTAACTATGGCTACACCTTC. As protein: CASSLAGQNPNYGYTF.

This clone was seen only once. V gene TRBV11-3 combines with J gene TRBJ2-1; 11 positions match TRBD1. Trimming cost V 1 base and J 9 bases; bases outside gene matches: 8. This CDR3 has 16 residues. Looked up from germline, CDR1 is SGHNT and CDR2 is YENEEA. The CDR3 DNA is TGTGCCAGCAGCTTAGCCGCGGACAGGGGGCGAGGTGAGCAGTTCTTC. It yields the protein CASSLAADRGRGEQFF.

V usage is TRBV9 and J usage is TRBJ2-1; 8 bases line up with TRBD2. The CDR3 is 15 amino acids. The germline CDR1 and CDR2 sequences are SGDLS and YYNGEE. Trimming cost V 4 bases and J 6 bases; bases outside gene matches: 9. The CDR3: CASSPRGGPGNEQFF. CDR3 sequence (DNA): TGTGCCAGCAGCCCCCGGGGGGGGCCCGGCAATGAGCAGTTCTTC.

The rearrangement uses TRBV5-6 and TRBJ2-3; D is possibly TRBD2 (5 bases). V gave up 0 bases and J gave up 4 bases, with 15 bases separating them. There are 16 residues in the CDR3. Per the germline V gene, CDR1 is SGHDT and CDR2 is YYEEEE. The CDR3 DNA is TGTGCCAGCAGCTTGGAATTGGGAGTGGGTGCAGATACGCAGTATTTT. It yields the protein CASSLELGVGADTQYF.